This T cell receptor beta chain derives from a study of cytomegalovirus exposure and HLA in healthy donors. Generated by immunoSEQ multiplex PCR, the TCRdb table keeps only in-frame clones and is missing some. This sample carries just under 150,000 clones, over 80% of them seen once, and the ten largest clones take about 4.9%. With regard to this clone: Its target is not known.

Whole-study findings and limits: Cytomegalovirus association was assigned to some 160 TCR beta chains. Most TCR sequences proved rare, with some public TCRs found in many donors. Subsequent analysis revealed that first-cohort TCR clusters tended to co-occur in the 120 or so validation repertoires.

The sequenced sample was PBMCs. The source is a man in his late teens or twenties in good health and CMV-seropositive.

The CDR3 nucleotides are TGTGCCAGCAGCTCCTCCCGCGACTATAATTCACCCCTCCACTTT. Protein sequence: CASSSSRDYNSPLHF. The chain carries TRBV9 and TRBJ1-6; D is ambiguous. Between the trimmed V and J ends, which lost 4 bases and 3 bases, there was a span of 11 bases. Germline lookup yields CDR1 SGDLS and CDR2 YYNGEE. The CDR3 runs to 15 residues. Combining the CDR3 with reference TRBV9 and TRBJ1-6 gives the whole variable domain DSGVTQTPKHLITATGQRVTLRCSPRSGDLSVYWYQQSLDQGLQFLIQYYNGEERAKGNILERFSAQQFPDLHSELNLSSLELGDSALYFCASSSSRDYNSPLHFGNGTRLTVT.